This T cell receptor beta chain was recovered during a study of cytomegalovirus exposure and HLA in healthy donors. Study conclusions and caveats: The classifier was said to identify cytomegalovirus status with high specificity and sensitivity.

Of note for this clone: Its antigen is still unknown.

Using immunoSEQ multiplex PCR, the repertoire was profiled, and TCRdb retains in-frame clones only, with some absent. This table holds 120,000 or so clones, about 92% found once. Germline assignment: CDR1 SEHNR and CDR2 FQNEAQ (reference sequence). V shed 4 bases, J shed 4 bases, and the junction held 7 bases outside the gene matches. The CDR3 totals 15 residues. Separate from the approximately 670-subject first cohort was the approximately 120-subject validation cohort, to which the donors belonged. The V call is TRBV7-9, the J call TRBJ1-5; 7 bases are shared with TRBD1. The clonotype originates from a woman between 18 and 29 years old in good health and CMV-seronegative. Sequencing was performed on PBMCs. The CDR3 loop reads CASSSTQGENQPQHF. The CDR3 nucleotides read TGTGCCAGCAGCTCCACCCAGGGGGAGAATCAGCCCCAGCATTTT.